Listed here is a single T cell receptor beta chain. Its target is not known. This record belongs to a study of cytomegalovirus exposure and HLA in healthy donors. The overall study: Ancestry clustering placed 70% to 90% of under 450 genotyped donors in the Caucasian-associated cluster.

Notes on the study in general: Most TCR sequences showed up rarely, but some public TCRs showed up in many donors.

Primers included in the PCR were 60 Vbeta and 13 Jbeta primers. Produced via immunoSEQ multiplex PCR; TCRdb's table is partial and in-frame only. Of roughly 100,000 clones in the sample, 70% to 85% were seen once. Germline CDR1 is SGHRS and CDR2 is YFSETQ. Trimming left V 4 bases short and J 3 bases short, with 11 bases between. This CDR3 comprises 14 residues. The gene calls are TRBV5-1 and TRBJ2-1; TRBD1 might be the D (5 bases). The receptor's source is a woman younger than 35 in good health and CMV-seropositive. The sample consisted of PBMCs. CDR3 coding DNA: TGCGCCAGCAGCCCCCAAGGGGACTACAATGAGCAGTTCTTC. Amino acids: CASSPQGDYNEQFF. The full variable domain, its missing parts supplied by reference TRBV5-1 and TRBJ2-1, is KAGVTQTPRYLIKTRGQQVTLSCSPISGHRSVSWYQQTPGQGLQFLFEYFSETQRNKGNFPGRFSGRQFSNSRSEMNVSTLELGDSALYLCASSPQGDYNEQFFGPGTRLTVL.